This TCR beta chain was observed in a study of blood T cells in healthy people across ages. The CDR3 sequence is 13 residues long. Germline V gives CDR1 SQVTM, CDR2 ANQGSEA. Trimming shortened V by 1 base and J by 11 bases, and 17 bases separated the two germline ends. As regards this clonotype: Antigen unknown.

Study-wide results and caveats: The unsorted PBMCs prevented any conclusive comparison of naive versus antigen-experienced cells.

Primed by a sample-barcoded 5' primer and a J-beta primer mix, a second PCR proceeded for 7 to 11 cycles. TCRdb used MiXCR to reprocess the 5' RACE reads, holding one entry per CDR3 protein. The sample has over a million distinct CDR3 sequences, about 23% seen once. These data also featured in a second study, about T cells of mothers and their children.

The chain carries TRBV29-1 and TRBJ1-1, with D unclear. The sample taken for sequencing was blood. This sequence was found in a girl aged 2-10 years in good health. This CDR3 reads CSVEVGIISRAFF. The CDR3 bases are TGCAGCGTTGAAGTGGGGATCATCTCAAGGGCTTTCTTT.